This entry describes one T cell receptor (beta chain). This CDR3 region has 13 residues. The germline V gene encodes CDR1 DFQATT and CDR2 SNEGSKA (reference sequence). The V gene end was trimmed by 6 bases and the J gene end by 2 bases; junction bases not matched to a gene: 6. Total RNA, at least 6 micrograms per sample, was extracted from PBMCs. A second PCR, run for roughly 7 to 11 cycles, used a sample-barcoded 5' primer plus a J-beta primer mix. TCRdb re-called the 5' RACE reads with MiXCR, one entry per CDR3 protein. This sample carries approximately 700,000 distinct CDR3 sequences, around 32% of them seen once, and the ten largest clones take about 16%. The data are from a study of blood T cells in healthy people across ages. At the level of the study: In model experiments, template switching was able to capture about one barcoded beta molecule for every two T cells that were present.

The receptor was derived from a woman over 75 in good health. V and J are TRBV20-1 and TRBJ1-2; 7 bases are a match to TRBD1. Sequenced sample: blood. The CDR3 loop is CSAPMTGNYGYTF. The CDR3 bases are TGCAGTGCCCCAATGACAGGGAACTATGGCTACACCTTC.